These 21 T cell receptor beta chains came from one sample sequenced in a study of cytomegalovirus exposure and HLA in healthy donors. PCR used 60 Vbeta primers and 13 Jbeta primers. Here immunoSEQ multiplex PCR was the method, and the copy in TCRdb shows in-frame clones only, minus some. Of 150,000 or so clones detected, roughly 80% appear once; the ten largest clones hold 14%. Input material: PBMCs. The source is a woman in her forties in good health and CMV-seronegative.

The chain combines TRBV4-3 with TRBJ1-2; perhaps TRBD1 as D (5 bases). Trimming left V 0 bases short and J 2 bases short, with 7 bases between. This CDR3 comprises 14 residues. The germline gives CDR1 LGHNA, CDR2 YSLEER. In nucleotides, the CDR3 is TGCGCCAGCAGCCAAGAGACAGTAAACTATGGCTACACCTTC. Translation gives CASSQETVNYGYTF.

The chain links TRBV5-6 to TRBJ1-2, with 7 bases aligning to TRBD1. V lost 0 bases to trimming and J lost 0 bases; unmatched junction nucleotides: 8. From germline, CDR1 is SGHDT and CDR2 YYEEEE. CDR3 length: 17 amino acids. The CDR3 nucleotides read TGTGCCAGCAGCTTGGTGGGTAGTACAGGGGCTAACTATGGCTACACCTTC. Its translation is CASSLVGSTGANYGYTF.

The chain links TRBV25-1 to TRBJ2-7; 13 positions match TRBD2. Germline V gene sequence: CDR1 MGHDK, CDR2 SYGVNS. V shed 7 bases and J 2 bases; nucleotides not matched to a gene: 2. This CDR3 spans 14 amino acids. The CDR3 loop reads CASTGTSGAYEQYF. The CDR3 bases are TGTGCCAGCACCGGGACTAGCGGGGCCTACGAGCAGTACTTC.

This clone appeared a few times. The gene calls are TRBV5-1 and TRBJ1-3; no reliable D call. The CDR3 runs to 16 residues. Trimming stripped 1 base from V and 0 bases from J, with 11 bases between. Germline assignment: CDR1 SGHRS and CDR2 YFSETQ. CDR3 in amino acids: CASSLSLVASGNTIYF. The CDR3, as DNA: TGCGCCAGCAGCTTGAGTTTGGTGGCCTCTGGAAACACCATATATTTT.

The CDR3: CASGRPGHSYEQYF. CDR3 DNA: TGTGCTAGTGGACGCCCGGGTCACTCCTACGAGCAGTACTTC. This chain uses TRBV12-5 with TRBJ2-7; D unclear. The length of the CDR3 is 14 residues. Germline-derived CDR1 and CDR2 are LGHNT and FRNRAP. The germline V and J ends were trimmed by 6 bases and 0 bases, with 12 bases remaining between them.

The rearrangement uses TRBV29-1 and TRBJ1-2; D is perhaps TRBD1 (6 bases). The CDR3 totals 11 residues. Germline-derived CDR1 and CDR2 are SQVTM and ANQGSEA. The CDR3 DNA reads as TGCATCGGACAGTGGAACTATGGCTACACCTTC. It yields the protein CIGQWNYGYTF.

This chain joins TRBV7-8 and TRBJ1-1; D is undetermined. The CDR3 is 14 amino acids. V gave up 3 bases and J gave up 1 base, with 9 bases separating them. The V gene's germline CDR1 is SGHVS and CDR2 FQNEAQ. CDR3 residues: CASSFLAGNTEAFF. As DNA, the CDR3 is TGTGCCAGCAGCTTCCTTGCGGGGAACACTGAAGCTTTCTTT.

Written as DNA, the CDR3 is TGTGCCAGCAGTTTATACGGAGCTATGAACACCGGGGAGCTGTTTTTT. Amino acid sequence: CASSLYGAMNTGELFF. V usage is TRBV28 and J usage is TRBJ2-2; the D is unclear. This CDR3 is built from 16 residues. Trimming stripped 1 base from V and 1 base from J, with 10 bases between. Per the germline V gene, CDR1 is MDHEN and CDR2 is SYDVKM.

The chain is built from TRBV28 and TRBJ2-7, with TRBD1 identical over 10 bases. This CDR3 comprises 15 residues. After removal of 4 bases from V and 3 bases from J, the junction contained 6 bases not matched to a gene. Germline V gives CDR1 MDHEN, CDR2 SYDVKM. The CDR3 is CASSSRDRGHYEQYF. DNA of the CDR3: TGTGCCAGCAGTTCCCGGGACAGGGGTCACTACGAGCAGTACTTC.

Of note for this clone: The junction departs from germline at one end; a sequencing error may be responsible. This rearrangement joins TRBV7-9 to TRBJ2-7; 7 bases are a match to TRBD1. Germline V gene data show CDR1 as SEHNR and CDR2 as FQNEAQ (reference sequence). The CDR3 length is 16 residues. The CDR3 loop reads CSSSPSTGVLVYEQYF. DNA of the CDR3: TGTTCCAGCAGCCCCAGCACAGGGGTGCTTGTCTACGAGCAGTACTTC. Based on the CDR3 plus reference TRBV7-9 and TRBJ2-7, the full variable domain is DTGVSQNPRHKITKRGQNVTFRCDPISEHNRLYWYRQTLGQGPEFLTYFQNEAQLEKSRLLSDRFSAERPKGSFSTLEIQRTEQGDSAMYLCSSSPSTGVLVYEQYFGPGTRLTVT.

This chain joins TRBV6-4 and TRBJ2-2, with TRBD2 matching 9 bases. Germline V gene lookup returns CDR1 MRHNA and CDR2 SNTAGT. The V and J ends lost 2 bases and 6 bases, in that order; junction bases with no gene match: 7. CDR3 size: 16 residues. The CDR3 nucleotides read TGTGCCAGCAGTGACGATGTTGCGGGGGGGCCCGGGGAGCTGTTTTTT. This gives the protein CASSDDVAGGPGELFF.

With regard to this clone: This sample also contains other DNA sequences that code for the same CDR3. The chain joins TRBV5-1 to TRBJ2-1; 8 bases line up with TRBD1. The CDR3 has 15 residues. Germline CDR1 reads SGHRS; CDR2 reads YFSETQ. The ends lost 0 bases at V and 10 bases at J; junction bases unmatched: 9. For the CDR3, the DNA is TGCGCCAGCAGCTTGGCCCTGGGACAGGTAAACGAGCAGTTCTTC. It translates to CASSLALGQVNEQFF.

This chain joins TRBV7-8 and TRBJ1-5; TRBD1 matches 8 bases. With V trimmed by 6 bases and J by 7 bases, 11 bases remained unmatched. This CDR3 spans 15 amino acids. Germline CDR1 is SGHVS and CDR2 is FQNEAQ. CDR3 bases: TGTGCCAGCAGTAGAGGACAGGGAGGTGGACAGCCCCAGCATTTT. Translation gives CASSRGQGGGQPQHF.

V gene TRBV4-2 combines with J gene TRBJ1-5, with D maybe TRBD1 (6 bases). V was cut by 1 base and J by 0 bases, with 7 bases left in between. The CDR3 has 15 amino acids. Germline V lookup: CDR1 LGHNA, CDR2 YNFKEQ. CDR3 coding DNA: TGTGCCAGCAGCCAAGCAGGGGATAGCAATCAGCCCCAGCATTTT. It is translated as CASSQAGDSNQPQHF.

The chain links TRBV14 to TRBJ2-7, with TRBD1 matching over 8 bases. Trimming took 2 bases from V and 2 from J; bases not matched to a gene: 5. The length of the CDR3 is 15 residues. Germline CDR1 and CDR2: SGHDN and FVKESK. In nucleotides, the CDR3 is TGTGCCAGCAGCCAACGGACAGGGTTCGCCTACGAGCAGTACTTC. Encoded protein: CASSQRTGFAYEQYF.

The V call is TRBV2, the J call TRBJ1-6; D might be TRBD1 (5 bases). The CDR3 consists of 15 residues. V was clipped by 6 bases and J by 6 bases, with 15 bases between them. In germline, CDR1 is SNHLY, CDR2 FYNNEI. The CDR3 DNA reads TGTGCCAGCAGGGCCATAATTGACAGTAATTCACCCCTCCACTTT. Its protein product is CASRAIIDSNSPLHF.

The rearrangement links TRBV28 to TRBJ2-1; perhaps TRBD1 as D (7 bases). This CDR3 spans 13 amino acids. Germline lookup yields CDR1 MDHEN and CDR2 SYDVKM. Trimming removed 4 bases at V and 7 bases at J, with 11 bases between. The CDR3 sequence: CASSWRGPNEQFF. In DNA, the CDR3 is TGTGCCAGCAGTTGGAGGGGGCCTAATGAGCAGTTCTTC. Based on the CDR3 plus reference TRBV28 and TRBJ2-1, the full variable domain is DVKVTQSSRYLVKRTGEKVFLECVQDMDHENMFWYRQDPGLGLRLIYFSYDVKMKEKGDIPEGYSVSREKKERFSLILESASTNQTSMYLCASSWRGPNEQFFGPGTRLTVL.

This sequence joins TRBV7-2 and TRBJ2-4, with a possible D match to TRBD1 (5 bases). Trimming removed 3 bases from V and 1 base from J, with 10 bases in between. Germline values: CDR1 SGHTA, CDR2 FQGNSA. CDR3 length: 15 residues. The chain's CDR3 is CASSFGAGAKNIQYF. DNA for the CDR3: TGTGCCAGCAGCTTCGGTGCAGGGGCCAAAAACATTCAGTACTTC.

The rearrangement uses TRBV11-3 and TRBJ1-2; weak D call: TRBD1 (6 bases). Trimming took 5 bases from V and 4 from J, leaving 14 bases between them. The CDR3 extends over 14 amino acids. Per germline, CDR1 SGHNT and CDR2 YENEEA. Here the CDR3 DNA reads TGTGCCAGCAGCCAACTGACAGGCCCCTATGGCTACACCTTC. This encodes CASSQLTGPYGYTF. The full variable domain, in which reference TRBV11-3 and TRBJ1-2 provide the parts outside the CDR3, is EAGVVQSPRYKIIEKKQPVAFWCNPISGHNTLYWYLQNLGQGPELLIRYENEEAVDDSQLPKDRFSAERLKGVDSTLKIQPAELGDSAVYLCASSQLTGPYGYTFGSGTRLTVV.

In its sample, this clone was seen once. The chain combines TRBV29-1 with TRBJ1-1; D gene uncertain. Germline CDR1 and CDR2: SQVTM and ANQGSEA. With 0 bases removed from V and 4 bases from J, the gap between germline ends came to 12 bases. The CDR3 contains 14 residues. Here the CDR3 reads CSVEEAFGGTEAFF. CDR3 bases: TGCAGCGTTGAAGAGGCATTTGGTGGCACTGAAGCTTTCTTT.

Here the CDR3 reads CASGLVLTGGGAYNEQFF. For the CDR3, the DNA is TGTGCTAGTGGTTTGGTACTGACGGGCGGGGGGGCCTACAATGAGCAGTTCTTC. V is TRBV12-5 and J is TRBJ2-1; 9 nucleotides agree with TRBD2. This CDR3 has 18 residues. Trimming at V came to 0 bases and at J to 2 bases, leaving 8 bases not matched to a gene. Germline V lookup: CDR1 LGHNT, CDR2 FRNRAP.